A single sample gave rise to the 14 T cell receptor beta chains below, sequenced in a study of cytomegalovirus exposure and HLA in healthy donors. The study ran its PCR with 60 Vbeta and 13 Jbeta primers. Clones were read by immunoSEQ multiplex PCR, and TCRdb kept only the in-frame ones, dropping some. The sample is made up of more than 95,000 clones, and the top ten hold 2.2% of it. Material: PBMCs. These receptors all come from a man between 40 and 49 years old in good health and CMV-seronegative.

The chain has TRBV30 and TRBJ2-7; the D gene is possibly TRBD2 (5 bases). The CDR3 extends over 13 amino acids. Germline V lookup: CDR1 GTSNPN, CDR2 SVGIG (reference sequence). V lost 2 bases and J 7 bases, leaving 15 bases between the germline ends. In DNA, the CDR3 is TGTGCCTGGAGTATTAGTAACCCGGGGGAGCAGTACTTC. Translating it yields CAWSISNPGEQYF.

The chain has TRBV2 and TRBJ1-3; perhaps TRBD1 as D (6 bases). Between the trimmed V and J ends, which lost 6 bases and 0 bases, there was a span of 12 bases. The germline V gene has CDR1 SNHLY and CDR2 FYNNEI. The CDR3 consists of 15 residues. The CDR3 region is CASRSGGFSGNTIYF. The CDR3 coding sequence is TGTGCCAGCAGATCTGGGGGCTTCTCTGGAAACACCATATATTTT.

The CDR3 reads CASSLGSVSTDTQYF. The CDR3 coding sequence is TGTGCCAGCAGCTTAGGGTCGGTTAGCACAGATACGCAGTATTTT. This rearrangement joins TRBV7-6 to TRBJ2-3; D unclear. The CDR3 has 15 residues. V was shortened by 1 base and J by 0 bases, with 8 bases between the two germline ends. CDR1 is SGHVS, CDR2 FNYEAQ, per germline.

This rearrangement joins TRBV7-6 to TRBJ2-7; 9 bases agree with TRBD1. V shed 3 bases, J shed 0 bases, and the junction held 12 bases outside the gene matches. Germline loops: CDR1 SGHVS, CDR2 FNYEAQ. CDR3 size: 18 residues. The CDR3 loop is CASSLPGQGLASSYEQYF. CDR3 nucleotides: TGTGCCAGCAGCTTGCCGGGACAGGGTTTGGCGAGCTCCTACGAGCAGTACTTC.

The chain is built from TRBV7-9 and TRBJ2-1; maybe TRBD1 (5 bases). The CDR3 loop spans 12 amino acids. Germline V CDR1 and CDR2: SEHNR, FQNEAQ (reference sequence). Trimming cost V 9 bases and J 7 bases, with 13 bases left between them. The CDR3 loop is CASQPGANEQFF. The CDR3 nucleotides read TGTGCCAGTCAACCTGGGGCGAATGAGCAGTTCTTC. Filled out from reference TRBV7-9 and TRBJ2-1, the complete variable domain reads DTGVSQNPRHKITKRGQNVTFRCDPISEHNRLYWYRQTLGQGPEFLTYFQNEAQLEKSRLLSDRFSAERPKGSFSTLEIQRTEQGDSAMYLCASQPGANEQFFGPGTRLTVL.

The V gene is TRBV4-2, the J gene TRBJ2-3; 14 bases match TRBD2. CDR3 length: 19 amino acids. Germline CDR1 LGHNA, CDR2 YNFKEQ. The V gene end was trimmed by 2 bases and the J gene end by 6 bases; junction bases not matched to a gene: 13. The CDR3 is CASSQRVTGLAGVSDTQYF. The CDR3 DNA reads TGTGCCAGCAGCCAAAGGGTTACGGGACTAGCGGGAGTTAGCGATACGCAGTATTTT.

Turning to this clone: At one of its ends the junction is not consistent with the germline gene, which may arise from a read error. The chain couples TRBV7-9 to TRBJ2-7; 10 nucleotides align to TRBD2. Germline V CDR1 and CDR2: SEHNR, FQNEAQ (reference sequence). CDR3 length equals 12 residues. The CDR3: CASSSSTSGHFF. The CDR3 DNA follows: TGTGCCAGCAGCTCCTCGACTAGCGGGCACTTCTTC. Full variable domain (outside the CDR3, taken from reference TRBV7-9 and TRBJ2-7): DTGVSQNPRHKITKRGQNVTFRCDPISEHNRLYWYRQTLGQGPEFLTYFQNEAQLEKSRLLSDRFSAERPKGSFSTLEIQRTEQGDSAMYLCASSSSTSGHFFGPGTRLTVT.

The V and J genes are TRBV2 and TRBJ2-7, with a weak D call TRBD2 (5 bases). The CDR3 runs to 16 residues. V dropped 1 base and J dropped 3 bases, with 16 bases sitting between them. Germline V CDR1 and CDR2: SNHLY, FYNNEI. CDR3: CASSEEAERPSYEQYF. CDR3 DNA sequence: TGTGCCAGCAGTGAAGAGGCGGAGCGGCCGAGCTACGAGCAGTACTTC. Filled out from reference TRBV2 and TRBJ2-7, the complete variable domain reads EPEVTQTPSHQVTQMGQEVILRCVPISNHLYFYWYRQILGQKVEFLVSFYNNEISEKSEIFDDQFSVERPDGSNFTLKIRSTKLEDSAMYFCASSEEAERPSYEQYFGPGTRLTVT.

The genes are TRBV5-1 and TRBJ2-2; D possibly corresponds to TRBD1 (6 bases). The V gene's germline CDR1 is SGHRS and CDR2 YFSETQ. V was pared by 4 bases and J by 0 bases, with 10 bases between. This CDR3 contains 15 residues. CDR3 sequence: CASSPRGANTGELFF. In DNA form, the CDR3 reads TGCGCCAGCAGCCCCAGGGGCGCGAACACCGGGGAGCTGTTTTTT.

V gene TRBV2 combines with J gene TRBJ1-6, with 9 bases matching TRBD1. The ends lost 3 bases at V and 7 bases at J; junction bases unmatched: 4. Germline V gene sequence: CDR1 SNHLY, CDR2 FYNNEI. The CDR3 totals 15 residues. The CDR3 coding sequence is TGTGCCAGCAGTGATCGGGACAGGGAGAATTCACCCCTCCACTTT. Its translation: CASSDRDRENSPLHF.

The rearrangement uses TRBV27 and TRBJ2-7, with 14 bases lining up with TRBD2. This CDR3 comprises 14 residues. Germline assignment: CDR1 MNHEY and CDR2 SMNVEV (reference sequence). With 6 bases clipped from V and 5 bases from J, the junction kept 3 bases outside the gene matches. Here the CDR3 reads CASSWGLAGDEQYF. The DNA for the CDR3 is TGTGCCAGCAGCTGGGGACTAGCGGGAGACGAGCAGTACTTC.

The CDR3 DNA sequence: TGTGCCAGCAGCTTAGGCGTATACCGGGACAGGGTCCAAAACATTCAGTACTTC. Its translation: CASSLGVYRDRVQNIQYF. The chain couples TRBV11-3 to TRBJ2-4; 9 positions agree with TRBD1. There are 18 residues in the CDR3. V was clipped by 1 base and J by 5 bases; unmatched bases: 12. Germline CDR1 SGHNT, CDR2 YENEEA.

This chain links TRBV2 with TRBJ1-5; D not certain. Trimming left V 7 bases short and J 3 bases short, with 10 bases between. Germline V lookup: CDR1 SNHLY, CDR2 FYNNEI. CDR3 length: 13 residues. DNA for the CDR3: TGTGCCAGCAAGGCAGAGGTCAATCAGCCCCAGCATTTT. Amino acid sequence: CASKAEVNQPQHF.

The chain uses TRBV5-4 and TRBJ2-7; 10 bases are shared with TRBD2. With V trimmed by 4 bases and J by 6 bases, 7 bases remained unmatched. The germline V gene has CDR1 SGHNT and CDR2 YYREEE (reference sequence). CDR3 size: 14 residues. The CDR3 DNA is TGTGCCAGCAGCGTACTAGCGGGAAGCCGCGAGCAGTACTTC. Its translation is CASSVLAGSREQYF.